These 5 T cell receptor beta chains share one sample of origin, sequenced in a study of cytomegalovirus exposure and HLA in healthy donors. The PCR had 60 Vbeta and 13 Jbeta primers. Some clones are missing from TCRdb's copy, which holds only in-frame ones; the method was immunoSEQ multiplex PCR. The sample features about 140,000 clones, with 0.75% to 1% in its top ten. Source material: PBMCs. These receptor sequences come from a male donor in good health and CMV-seronegative.

The V and J genes are TRBV7-2 and TRBJ2-3; TRBD2 aligns across 9 bases. CDR3 length: 16 amino acids. The V and J ends lost 5 bases and 6 bases, in that order; junction bases with no gene match: 12. Germline CDR1 reads SGHTA; CDR2 reads FQGNSA. CDR3 loop: CASSLPSGEPEDTQYF. Written as DNA, the CDR3 is TGTGCCAGCAGCCTCCCTAGCGGGGAACCGGAGGATACGCAGTATTTT.

The CDR3 bases are TGTGCCTGGAGCGAGTCTAGCAATCAGCCCCAGCATTTT. Encoded protein: CAWSESSNQPQHF. This chain uses TRBV30 with TRBJ1-5, with D unresolved. This CDR3 is 13 amino acids long. With 3 bases removed from V and 0 bases from J, the gap between germline ends came to 6 bases. Germline CDR1 reads GTSNPN; CDR2 reads SVGIG (reference sequence).

The chain uses TRBV28 and TRBJ2-7; D is possibly TRBD1 (6 bases). CDR1 MDHEN and CDR2 SYDVKM come from the germline V gene. The CDR3 length is 15 residues. V was cut by 3 bases and J by 5 bases, with 17 bases left in between. CDR3 coding DNA: TGTGCCAGCAGTTTTGACATGACAGGACCCCACGAGCAGTACTTC. Translated: CASSFDMTGPHEQYF.

The V and J genes are TRBV9 and TRBJ2-7, with TRBD2 matching over 7 bases. V shed 0 bases and J 4 bases; nucleotides not matched to a gene: 10. This CDR3 has 16 residues. Germline V lookup: CDR1 SGDLS, CDR2 YYNGEE. The CDR3 loop reads CASSVGGFGGGYEQYF. CDR3 DNA: TGTGCCAGCAGCGTAGGGGGTTTCGGGGGAGGGTACGAGCAGTACTTC.

This chain uses TRBV5-1 with TRBJ2-1; TRBD2 is a possible D gene (6 bases). The CDR3 runs to 14 residues. The germline CDR1 and CDR2 sequences are SGHRS and YFSETQ. V lost 4 bases to trimming and J lost 6 bases, with 14 bases between them. CDR3 DNA sequence: TGCGCCAGCAGCGGGGTACTAGCTCTCAATGAGCAGTTCTTC. It yields the protein CASSGVLALNEQFF.